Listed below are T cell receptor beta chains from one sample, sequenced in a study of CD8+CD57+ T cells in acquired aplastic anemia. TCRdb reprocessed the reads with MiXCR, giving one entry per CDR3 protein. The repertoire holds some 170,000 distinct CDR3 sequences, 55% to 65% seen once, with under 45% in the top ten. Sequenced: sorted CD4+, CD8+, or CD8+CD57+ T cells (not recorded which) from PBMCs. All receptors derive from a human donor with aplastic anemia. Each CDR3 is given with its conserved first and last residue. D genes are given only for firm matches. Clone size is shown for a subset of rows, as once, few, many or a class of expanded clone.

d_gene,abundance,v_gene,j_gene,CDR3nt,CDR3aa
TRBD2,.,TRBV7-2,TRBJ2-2,TGTGCCAGCAGCACGTCGACTAGCGGGGGGGCCGGGGAGCTGTTTTTT,CASSTSTSGGAGELFF
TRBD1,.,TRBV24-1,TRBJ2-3,TGTGCCACCAGTGAACAGGGGGATATTGCAGATACGCAGTATTTT,CATSEQGDIADTQYF
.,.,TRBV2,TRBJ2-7,TGTGCCAGCAGCTTCTACCTAAGAACCTACGAGCAGTACTTC,CASSFYLRTYEQYF
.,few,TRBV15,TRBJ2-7,TGTGCCACCAGCAGAGATCCAGATTACGAGCAGTACTTC,CATSRDPDYEQYF
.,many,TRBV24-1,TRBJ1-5,TGTGCCACCAGTGATTCCGGGGGAAATCAGCCCCAGCATTTT,CATSDSGGNQPQHF
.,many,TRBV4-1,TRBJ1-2,TGCGCCAGCAGCCAAGAAGTTCGGGCGGGAGAGGGCTACACCTTC,CASSQEVRAGEGYTF
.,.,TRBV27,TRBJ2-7,TGTGCCAGCAGTTTATCCCCCCCTTACGAGCAGTACTTC,CASSLSPPYEQYF
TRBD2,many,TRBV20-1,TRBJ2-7,TGCAGTGCTAGGCTAGCGGGGGACCTTTACGAGCAGTACTTC,CSARLAGDLYEQYF
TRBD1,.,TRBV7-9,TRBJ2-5,TGTGCCAGCAGCCCCGGGGACAGGGTATCGGAGACCCAGTACTTC,CASSPGDRVSETQYF
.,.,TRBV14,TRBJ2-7,TGTGCCAGCAGCCACGCAGGGCGGTACGAGCAGTACTTC,CASSHAGRYEQYF
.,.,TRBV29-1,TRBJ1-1,TGCAGCGTCCACTTTAGGGGTACTGAAGCTTTCTTT,CSVHFRGTEAFF
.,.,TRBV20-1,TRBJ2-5,TGCAGTGCTAGAGGACAGACCCAGTACTTC,CSARGQTQYF
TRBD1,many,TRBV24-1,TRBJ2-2,TGTGCCACCAGTGATCGACGACAGGGGAACACCGGGGAGCTGTTTTTT,CATSDRRQGNTGELFF
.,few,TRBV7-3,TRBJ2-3,TGTGCCAGCAGCTTAAGGCAGGGACAAGGAGATACGCAGTATTTT,CASSLRQGQGDTQYF
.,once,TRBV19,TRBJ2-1,TGTGCCAGTAGTGTCCCTCGGGGGATGAGCTACAATGAGCAGTTCTTC,CASSVPRGMSYNEQFF
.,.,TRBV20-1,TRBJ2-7,TGCAGTGCTAGGTCCGACAGCTCCTACGAGCAGTACTTC,CSARSDSSYEQYF
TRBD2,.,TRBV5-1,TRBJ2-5,TGCGCCAGCAGCTTGGAGAGGACTAGCGGGGGCCAAGAGACCCAGTACTTC,CASSLERTSGGQETQYF
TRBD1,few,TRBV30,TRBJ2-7,TGTGCCTGGAGTGGGGGGACAGGGCTAAACGAGCAGTACTTC,CAWSGGTGLNEQYF
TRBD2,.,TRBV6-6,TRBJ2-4,TGTGCCAGCAGTTATCCCGGGCCGTACCGGGGGGAGCAGTACTTC,CASSYPGPYRGEQYF
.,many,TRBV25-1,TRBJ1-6,TGTGCCAGCAGTAACTCCGGGAATTCACCCCTCCACTTT,CASSNSGNSPLHF
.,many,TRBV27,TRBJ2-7,TGTGCCAGCAGTCCAGGACAGACCATCTACGAGCAGTACTTC,CASSPGQTIYEQYF
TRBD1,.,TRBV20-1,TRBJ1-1,TGCAGTGCTGTACGACAGGGGGCGCAAGCTTTCTTT,CSAVRQGAQAFF
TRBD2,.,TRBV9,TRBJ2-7,TGTGCCAGCAGCGTAGATTGGGGGGGGTACGAGCAGTACTTC,CASSVDWGGYEQYF
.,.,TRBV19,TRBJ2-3,TGTGCCAGTAGCGGTACTAGAGCTAGCACAGATACGCAGTATTTT,CASSGTRASTDTQYF
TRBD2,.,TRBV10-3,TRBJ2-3,TGTGCCATCAGCGGGGGACTAGCGGGGACTCAGGTAGCGCAGTATTTT,CAISGGLAGTQVAQYF
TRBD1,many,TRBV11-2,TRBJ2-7,TGTGCCAGCAGCAAGCCGGGACAGACCTACGAGCAGTACTTC,CASSKPGQTYEQYF
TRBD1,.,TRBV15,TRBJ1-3,TGTGCCACCAGCAGACACAGGGGAGCTGGAAACACCATATATTTT,CATSRHRGAGNTIYF
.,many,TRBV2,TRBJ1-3,TGTGCCAGCAGTGATTGGGGGCGGACCGGGAACACCATATATTTT,CASSDWGRTGNTIYF
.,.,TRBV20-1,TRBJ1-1,TGCAGTGCTAGACCAGGGGTCACTGAAGCTTTCTTT,CSARPGVTEAFF
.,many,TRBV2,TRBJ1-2,TGTGCCCTCGGAACGGGCTTCGGCTACACCTTC,CALGTGFGYTF
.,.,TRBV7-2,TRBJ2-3,TGTGCCAGCAGCTCTCTGCTGAGTCGGGATACGCAGTATTTT,CASSSLLSRDTQYF
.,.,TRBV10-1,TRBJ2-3,TGCGCCAGCAATACGGGGGGCACCGAGTACACAGATACGCAGTATTTT,CASNTGGTEYTDTQYF
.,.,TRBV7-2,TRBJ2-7,TGTGCCAGCAGCTTAGAGAGCGGTTCTACGTACGAGCAGTACTTC,CASSLESGSTYEQYF
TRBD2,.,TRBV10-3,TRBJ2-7,TGTGCCACCTCAACGGGACTAGCGGGAGACGAGCAGTACTTC,CATSTGLAGDEQYF
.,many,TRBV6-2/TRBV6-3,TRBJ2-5,TGTGCCAGCACCTCGTGGGCCGAGACCCAGTACTTC,CASTSWAETQYF
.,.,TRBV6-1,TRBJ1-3,TGTGCCAGCAGTTACGACACTACTGGAAACACCATATATTTT,CASSYDTTGNTIYF
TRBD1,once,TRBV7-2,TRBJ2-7,TGTGCCAGCAGCTACGCGGGGACAGGCAACTACGAGCAGTACTTC,CASSYAGTGNYEQYF
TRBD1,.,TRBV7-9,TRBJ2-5,TGTGCCAGCAGCCCAGGGGGATGTGGACAGATTCAAGAGACCCAGTACTTC,CASSPGGCGQIQETQYF
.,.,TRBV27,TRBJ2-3,TGTGCCAGCAGAGAAAGGGGAGGAGATACGCAGTATTTT,CASRERGGDTQYF
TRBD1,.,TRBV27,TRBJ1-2,TGTGCCAGCAGTCTAGCGGGACAGGTTTACTACACCTTC,CASSLAGQVYYTF
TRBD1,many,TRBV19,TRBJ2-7,TGTGCCAGTAGTATACAAACAGGGGACTACGAGCAGTACTTC,CASSIQTGDYEQYF
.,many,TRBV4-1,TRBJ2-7,TGCGCCAGCAGCCAAGTCCGGGGGCCCTACGAGCAGTACTTC,CASSQVRGPYEQYF
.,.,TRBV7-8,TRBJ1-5,TGCGCCAGCAGCCAAGATTCGCAGGGCAATCAGCCCCAGCATTTT,CASSQDSQGNQPQHF
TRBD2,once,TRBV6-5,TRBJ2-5,TGTGCCAGCAGTTACTCCTCAAAGCGGGGAAACCAAGAGACCCAGTACTTC,CASSYSSKRGNQETQYF
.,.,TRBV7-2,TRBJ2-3,TGTGCCAGCAGCTTAGCGGTCGGACACCTCACAGATACGCAGTATTTT,CASSLAVGHLTDTQYF
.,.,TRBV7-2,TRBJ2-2,TGTGCCAGCAGCTTAGAGCCGAACACCGGGGAGCTGTTTTTT,CASSLEPNTGELFF
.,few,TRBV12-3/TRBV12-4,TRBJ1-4,TGTGCCAGCAGTATGGGTCAGGGTAGGTCTGAAAAACTGTTTTTT,CASSMGQGRSEKLFF